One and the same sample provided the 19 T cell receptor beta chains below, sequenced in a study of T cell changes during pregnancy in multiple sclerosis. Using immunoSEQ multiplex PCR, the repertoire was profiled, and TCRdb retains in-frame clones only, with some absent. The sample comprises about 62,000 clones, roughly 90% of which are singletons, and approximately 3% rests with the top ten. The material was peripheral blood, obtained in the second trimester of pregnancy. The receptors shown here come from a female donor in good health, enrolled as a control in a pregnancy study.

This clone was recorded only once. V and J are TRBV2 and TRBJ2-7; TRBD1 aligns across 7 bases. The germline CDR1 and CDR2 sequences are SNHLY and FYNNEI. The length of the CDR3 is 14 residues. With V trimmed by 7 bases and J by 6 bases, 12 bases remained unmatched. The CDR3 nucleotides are TGTGCCAGCAACCCACGCACAGGGGCAGTCGAGCAGTACTTC. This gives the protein CASNPRTGAVEQYF.

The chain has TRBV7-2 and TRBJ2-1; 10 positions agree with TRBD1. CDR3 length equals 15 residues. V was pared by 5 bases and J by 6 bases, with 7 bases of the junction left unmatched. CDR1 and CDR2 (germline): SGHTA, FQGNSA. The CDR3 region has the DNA TGTGCCAGCAGCCGAGGACAGGGGGGTGCCAATGAGCAGTTCTTC. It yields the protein CASSRGQGGANEQFF.

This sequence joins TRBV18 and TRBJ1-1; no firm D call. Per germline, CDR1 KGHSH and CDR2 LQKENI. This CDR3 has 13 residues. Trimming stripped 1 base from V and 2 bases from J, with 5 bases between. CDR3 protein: CASSPLTNTEAFF. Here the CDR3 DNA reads TGTGCCAGCTCACCACTTACAAACACTGAAGCTTTCTTT.

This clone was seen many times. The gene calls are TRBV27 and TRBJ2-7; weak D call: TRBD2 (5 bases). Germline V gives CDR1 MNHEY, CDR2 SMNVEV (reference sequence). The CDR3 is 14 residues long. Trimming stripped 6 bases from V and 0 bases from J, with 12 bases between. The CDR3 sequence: CASSGQRSSYEQYF. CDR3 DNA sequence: TGTGCCAGCAGCGGGCAGCGGAGCTCCTACGAGCAGTACTTC.

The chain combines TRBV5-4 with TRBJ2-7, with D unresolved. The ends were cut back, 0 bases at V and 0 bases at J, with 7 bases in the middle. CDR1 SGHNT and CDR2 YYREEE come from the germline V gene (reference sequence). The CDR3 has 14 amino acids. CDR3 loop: CASSLGVSSYEQYF. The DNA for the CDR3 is TGTGCCAGCAGCTTGGGAGTGAGCTCCTACGAGCAGTACTTC.

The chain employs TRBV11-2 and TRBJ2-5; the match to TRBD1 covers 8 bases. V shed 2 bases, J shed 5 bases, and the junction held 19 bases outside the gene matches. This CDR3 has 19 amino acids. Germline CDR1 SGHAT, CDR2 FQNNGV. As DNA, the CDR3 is TGTGCCAGCAGCTTACCCGAGACAGGGGTGGGTCGCCGCGGTGAGACCCAGTACTTC. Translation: CASSLPETGVGRRGETQYF.

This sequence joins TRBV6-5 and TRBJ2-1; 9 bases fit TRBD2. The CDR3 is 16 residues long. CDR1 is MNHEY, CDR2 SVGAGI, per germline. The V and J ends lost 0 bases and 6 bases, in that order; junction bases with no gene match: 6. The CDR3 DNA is TGTGCCAGCAGTTACTCCGGCGGGGGGGCCCTCAATGAGCAGTTCTTC. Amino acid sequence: CASSYSGGGALNEQFF.

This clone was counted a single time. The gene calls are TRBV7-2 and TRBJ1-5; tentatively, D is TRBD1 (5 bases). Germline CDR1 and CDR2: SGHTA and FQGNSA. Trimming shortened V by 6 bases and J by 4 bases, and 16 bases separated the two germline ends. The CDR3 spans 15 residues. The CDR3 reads CASSTTSRGNQPQHF. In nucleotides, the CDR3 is TGTGCCAGCAGTACGACATCACGGGGGAATCAGCCCCAGCATTTT.

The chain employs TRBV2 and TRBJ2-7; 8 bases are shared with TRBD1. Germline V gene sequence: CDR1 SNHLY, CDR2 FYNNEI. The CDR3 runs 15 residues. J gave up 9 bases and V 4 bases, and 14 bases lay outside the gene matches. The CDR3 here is CASSVGRTGTRGQYF. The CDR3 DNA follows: TGTGCCAGCAGTGTAGGGAGGACAGGGACTCGGGGGCAGTACTTC.

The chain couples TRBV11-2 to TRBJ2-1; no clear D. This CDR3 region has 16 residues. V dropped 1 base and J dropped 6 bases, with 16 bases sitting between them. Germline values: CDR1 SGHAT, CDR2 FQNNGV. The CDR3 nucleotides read TGTGCCAGCAGCTTAGTCACTGTTACTATAGCCAATGAGCAGTTCTTC. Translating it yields CASSLVTVTIANEQFF. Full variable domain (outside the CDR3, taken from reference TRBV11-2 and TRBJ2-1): EAGVAQSPRYKIIEKRQSVAFWCNPISGHATLYWYQQILGQGPKLLIQFQNNGVVDDSQLPKDRFSAERLKGVDSTLKIQPAKLEDSAVYLCASSLVTVTIANEQFFGPGTRLTVL.

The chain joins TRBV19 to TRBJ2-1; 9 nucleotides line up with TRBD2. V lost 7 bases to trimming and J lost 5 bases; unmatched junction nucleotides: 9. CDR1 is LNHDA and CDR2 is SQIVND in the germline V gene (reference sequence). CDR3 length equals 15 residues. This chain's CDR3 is CASTKQTSGNNEQFF. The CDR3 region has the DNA TGTGCCAGTACTAAACAGACTAGCGGAAACAATGAGCAGTTCTTC.

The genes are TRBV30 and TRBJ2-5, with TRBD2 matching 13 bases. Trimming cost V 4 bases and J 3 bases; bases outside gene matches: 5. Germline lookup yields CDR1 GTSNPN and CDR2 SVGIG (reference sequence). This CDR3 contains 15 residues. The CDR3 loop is CAWKTGLAGEETQYF. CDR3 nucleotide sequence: TGTGCCTGGAAAACAGGACTAGCGGGGGAAGAGACCCAGTACTTC.

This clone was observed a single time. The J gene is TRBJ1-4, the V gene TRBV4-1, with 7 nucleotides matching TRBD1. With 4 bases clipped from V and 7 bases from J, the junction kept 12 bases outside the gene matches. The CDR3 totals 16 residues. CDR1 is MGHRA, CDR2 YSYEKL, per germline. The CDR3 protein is CASSLGPRDRGEKLFF. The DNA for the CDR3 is TGCGCCAGCAGCCTAGGCCCTAGGGACAGAGGTGAAAAACTGTTTTTT.

The CDR3 protein is CASSPNRGLNGYTF. The CDR3 DNA is TGTGCCAGCAGCCCCAACAGGGGGTTAAATGGCTACACCTTC. V and J are TRBV11-2 and TRBJ1-2; 8 nucleotides match TRBD1. Germline V CDR1 and CDR2: SGHAT, FQNNGV. Trimming cost V 5 bases and J 6 bases; bases outside gene matches: 8. There are 14 residues in the CDR3.

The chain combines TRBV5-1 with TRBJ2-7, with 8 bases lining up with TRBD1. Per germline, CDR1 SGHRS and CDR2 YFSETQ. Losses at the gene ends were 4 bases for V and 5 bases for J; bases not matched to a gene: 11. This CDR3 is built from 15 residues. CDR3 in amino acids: CASSPGQGGRDEQYF. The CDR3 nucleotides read TGCGCCAGCAGCCCCGGACAGGGAGGAAGGGACGAGCAGTACTTC.

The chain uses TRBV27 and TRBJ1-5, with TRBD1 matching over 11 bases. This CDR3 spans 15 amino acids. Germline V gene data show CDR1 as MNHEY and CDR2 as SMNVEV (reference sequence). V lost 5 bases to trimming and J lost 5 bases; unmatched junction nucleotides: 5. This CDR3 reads CASSPRTGGDQPQHF. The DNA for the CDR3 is TGTGCCAGCAGTCCTCGGACAGGGGGCGATCAGCCCCAGCATTTT.

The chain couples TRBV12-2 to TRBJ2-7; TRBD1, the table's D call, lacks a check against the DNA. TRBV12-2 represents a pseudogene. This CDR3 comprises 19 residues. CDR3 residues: CASRNKMEGVTIPYYEQYF. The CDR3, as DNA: TGTGCAAGTCGCAACAAGATGGAAGGGGTTACTATCCCCTACTACGAGCAGTACTTC.

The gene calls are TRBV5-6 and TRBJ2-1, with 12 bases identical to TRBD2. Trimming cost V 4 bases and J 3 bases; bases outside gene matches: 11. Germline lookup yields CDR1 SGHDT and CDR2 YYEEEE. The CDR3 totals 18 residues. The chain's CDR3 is CASSPHLTSGGLYNEQFF. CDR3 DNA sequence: TGTGCCAGCAGCCCTCACTTGACTAGCGGGGGCCTCTACAATGAGCAGTTCTTC.

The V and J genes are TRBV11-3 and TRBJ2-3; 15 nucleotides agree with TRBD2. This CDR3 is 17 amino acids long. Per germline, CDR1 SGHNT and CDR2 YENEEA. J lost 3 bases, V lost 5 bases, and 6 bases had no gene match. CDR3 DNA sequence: TGTGCCAGCAGCGGGGGACTAGCGGGAGGAGGGACAGATACGCAGTATTTT. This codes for CASSGGLAGGGTDTQYF.